This T cell receptor beta chain was documented in a study of TIL therapy for anti-PD-1-resistant metastatic lung cancer. Study overall: A handful of tumors were EGFR-mutant and two were ALK-rearranged. Whole-study results and caveats: Infused TIL clonotypes partially replaced the baseline blood repertoire, then decayed over months. This highly selected cohort may not generalize to typical lung cancer patients.

V lost 6 bases, J lost 1 base, and 10 bases stayed unmatched. The CDR3 runs 17 residues. CDR1 is LNHDA, CDR2 SQIVND, per germline (reference sequence). The libraries were made with immunoSEQ v3. TCRdb keeps only in-frame clones here, not all; method: immunoSEQ multiplex PCR. The repertoire consists of approximately 30,000 clones, with around three quarters occurring once and the leading ten covering around 2.9%. Described time point: pre-treatment sample, taken before nivolumab and TIL therapy. Of note for this clone: What it recognizes is unknown.

Sample: blood, taken at baseline. This sequence was found in a woman between 25 and 80 years old with non-small cell lung cancer. The chain joins TRBV19 to TRBJ1-1; 11 bases align to TRBD1. CDR3 DNA sequence: TGTGCCAGTAGGATGGACAGGGGGCCGCAATGGAACACTGAAGCTTTCTTT. Its protein is CASRMDRGPQWNTEAFF. The entire variable domain, with the rest obtained from reference TRBV19 and TRBJ1-1, is as follows: DGGITQSPKYLFRKEGQNVTLSCEQNLNHDAMYWYRQDPGQGLRLIYYSQIVNDFQKGDIAEGYSVSREKKESFPLTVTSAQKNPTAFYLCASRMDRGPQWNTEAFFGQGTRLTVV.